Presented here are 7 T cell receptor beta chains from one specimen sequenced in a study of T cell responses to AZD1222 COVID-19 vaccine. The protocol was immunoSEQ multiplex PCR, while the TCRdb copy is restricted to in-frame clones and leaves out a portion. The table includes under 35,000 clones, roughly nine tenths detected once. Sequenced material: peripheral blood, taken on day 0 of AZD1222 vaccination. The source of these receptors is an adult in good health.

The chain employs TRBV15 and TRBJ2-1, with TRBD2 matching over 7 bases. The germline V gene encodes CDR1 LNHNV and CDR2 YYDKDF (reference sequence). CDR3 size: 15 residues. J was trimmed by 4 bases and V by 0 bases; bases with no gene match: 3. CDR3 DNA sequence: TGTGCCACCAGCAGAGATCCGGGACTATACAATGAGCAGTTCTTC. Its translation: CATSRDPGLYNEQFF.

The chain recombines TRBV5-4 with TRBJ2-7, with 9 positions matching TRBD1. The germline V gene encodes CDR1 SGHNT and CDR2 YYREEE (reference sequence). This CDR3 has 14 amino acids. Losses at the gene ends were 6 bases for V and 3 bases for J; bases not matched to a gene: 7. CDR3: CASNEDRGFYEQYF. As DNA, the CDR3 is TGTGCCAGCAACGAGGACAGGGGCTTCTACGAGCAGTACTTC.

The rearrangement joins TRBV6-5 to TRBJ2-5; a possible D gene is TRBD2 (5 bases). The germline V gene encodes CDR1 MNHEY and CDR2 SVGAGI. Trimming removed 2 bases at V and 3 bases at J, with 7 bases between. The CDR3 contains 13 residues. CDR3 nucleotide sequence: TGTGCCAGCAGTTACGTGGGAGAAGAGACCCAGTACTTC. It specifies CASSYVGEETQYF.

The V call is TRBV30, the J call TRBJ2-2, with D possibly matching TRBD1 (6 bases). Germline CDR1 reads GTSNPN; CDR2 reads SVGIG (reference sequence). CDR3 size: 14 residues. V dropped 4 bases and J dropped 0 bases, with 9 bases sitting between them. The CDR3 sequence is CAWKWGPNTGELFF. The CDR3 nucleotides read TGTGCCTGGAAATGGGGGCCGAACACCGGGGAGCTGTTTTTT.

The CDR3 here is CASSLRDRDVYGYTF. DNA for the CDR3: TGTGCCAGCAGCTTGCGGGACAGGGACGTTTATGGCTACACCTTC. The chain couples TRBV7-2 to TRBJ1-2; 9 bases line up with TRBD1. Trimming took 3 bases from V and 5 from J; bases not matched to a gene: 7. This CDR3 contains 15 residues. Germline V CDR1 and CDR2: SGHTA, FQGNSA.

V and J are TRBV5-1 and TRBJ1-4; 8 bases match TRBD1. This CDR3 is 16 amino acids long. CDR1 is SGHRS and CDR2 is YFSETQ in the germline V gene. The V and J ends lost 2 bases and 0 bases, in that order; junction bases with no gene match: 3. Here the CDR3 reads CASSLTGGATNEKLFF. The CDR3 region has the DNA TGCGCCAGCAGCTTAACAGGGGGAGCAACTAATGAAAAACTGTTTTTT.

J is TRBJ1-5 and V is TRBV6-5, with no clear D. Germline-derived CDR1 and CDR2 are MNHEY and SVGAGI. Between the trimmed V and J ends, which lost 7 bases and 4 bases, there was a span of 11 bases. CDR3 length: 13 amino acids. The CDR3 nucleotides are TGTGCCAGCAAGGGAGACGGAAATCAGCCCCAGCATTTT. This gives the protein CASKGDGNQPQHF.